This T cell receptor (beta chain) is drawn from a study of cytomegalovirus exposure and HLA in healthy donors (dated by TCRdb to 2017 to 2019). About the study as a whole: According to an earlier analysis of around 600 of the donors, about 170 million T cells yielded approximately 120 million unique TCR beta sequences and approximately 280 Gb of sequence data. An early release that covered several hundred HLA-typed donors contained approximately 290 gigabases of sequencing data and tens of millions of unique TCR sequences. Among the roughly 400 genotyped donors, under 90% belonged to the genetic ancestry cluster associated with self-reported Caucasian donors. The study aimed to test whether signatures of past pathogen exposure could be identified by cataloging public T cell receptors. The study profiled the T cell repertoires of 666 subjects by immunosequencing and related them to cytomegalovirus serostatus. Besides the first cohort of roughly 660 subjects, a separate validation cohort made up of some 110 different subjects was used. To predict cytomegalovirus infection status, the study combined high-throughput TCR immunosequencing, statistical association of individual TCRs with disease status, and machine learning. A later analysis re-analyzed previously published TCR beta repertoires from 650 to 800 donors and added high-resolution HLA genotyping to study TCR occurrence patterns. Rather than drawing on any new phenotypic data, the later analysis identified candidate immune exposures from TCR beta sequences and the way those sequences occurred across donors. An earlier analysis of a few hundred of the donors applied high-throughput TCR beta sequencing to assess whether each TCR beta V gene segment acted as functional or pseudogenic. Donor age, sex, ethnicity and CMV serostatus were collected together with the repertoire data. A later genetic analysis used genome-wide SNP genotypes for 398 of the 666 donors, treating that subset as a discovery cohort. All discovery cohort repertoires had been generated using a single sequencing platform. Both class I and class II loci were covered by HLA typing, at four-digit resolution. Typing coverage varied by locus: roughly 629-640 donors for A, B, C, DRB1 and DQB1; more than 500 for DQA1; over 600 for DPA1; under 490 for DPB1. Roughly 5 DR-DQ haplotypes were handled as single units for association and clustering, since linkage in the cohort was strong. Among a few hundred genotyped donors of the cohort, an average of about 240,000 unique TCR beta nucleotide sequences were sequenced per donor, roughly a sixth of them non-productive. Broad study findings and their caveats: In a later analysis, 15,000 to 20,000 TCR beta sequences were associated with specific HLA alleles at a false discovery rate of 0.05. A group of highly shared sequence variants was considered likely to be a technical artifact of the sequencing pipeline. A later analysis found that TCR association rates varied across HLA loci, with DRB1 alleles showing the most associated TCRs and HLA-C alleles the fewest. Most TCR sequences were seen in very few donors, while some public TCRs were found in many individuals. The study gave a list of 150 to 200 TCR beta chains associated with cytomegalovirus. Because HLA typing was missing for some donors at each locus, association tests included only the typed subset. According to a later analysis, most CMV-associated TCR beta chains appeared to be HLA-restricted, and the HLA associations seemed to be driven largely by CMV exposure. The authors suggested that the approach could potentially be extended to other disease states and immunological phenotypes. Sequencing depth was assumed to be roughly uniform across donors in the presence/absence analyses, though that assumption may not hold. For the cohort, immune exposure information was limited to CMV serostatus. A further reported finding was that TCR beta sequences accurately predicted the HLA-A and HLA-B alleles for most subjects in the first cohort. A few of the identified cytomegalovirus-associated TCR beta chains were confirmed in vitro to be specific for cytomegalovirus antigens. In a later genetic analysis, a missense DCLRE1C variant was associated with V-gene and J-gene trimming of TCR beta chains, and the association was replicated in an independent cohort. In both the original and validation cohorts, the classifier was reported to diagnose cytomegalovirus status with high specificity and sensitivity. Linkage disequilibrium might explain the correlated functional status among segregating V segments, but an unknown experimental factor could not be excluded. Broadly in line with IMGT annotations, most TCR beta V segments showed up in productive rearrangements about 87% or about 30% of the time in an earlier analysis of approximately 640 of the donors. Assigning TCR associations to individual alleles was difficult when HLA alleles, especially DR and DQ, strongly co-occurred. Because counts were too low, 15 to 20 rarely observed V segments, including chromosome 9 orphons, were left out of the earlier analysis of approximately 580 of the donors. The cohort was sequenced for TCR beta chains only, and without alpha or paired-chain data the features that could be detected were limited. Compared with the approximately 600-donor mean, donors in an Asian-associated ancestry cluster had fewer N-insertions in productive TCRs, according to a later genetic analysis. Because the 87-base-pair reads could not distinguish some IMGT-functional V segments, including TRBV6-2 and TRBV6-3, those segments were excluded. A later analysis found that HLA-associated TCR beta chains were more clonally expanded and had lower generation probabilities than equally common non-associated chains. A later analysis reported that several top co-occurrence clusters appeared linked to parvovirus B19, influenza, CMV and Epstein-Barr virus.

Cut back by 8 bases and 0 bases, the V and J ends lie 10 bases apart. CDR3 length: 13 amino acids, cysteine to phenylalanine. The kept DNA is CDR3 alone, 39 bases in frame from the first base. From a lookup of the germline V gene (reference sequence), CDR1 and CDR2 are LNHDA and SQIVND. In the case of this clone: The antigen it binds to is not known. Base qualities were left out, and no much larger clone turns up one base away.

The library came from the immunoSEQ multiplex PCR assay. The multiplex PCR relied on a mix of 60 forward primers for TCR Vbeta segments and 13 reverse primers for TCR Jbeta segments. Amplification of the CDR3 region of rearranged TCR beta genes was performed with a multiplex PCR assay on genomic DNA. On the Illumina HiSeq System, the amplified TCR beta libraries were sequenced as 87-base-pair reads. Per the authors' processing: A later analysis tallied around 82 million unique TCR beta chains across the 640 or so repertoires, and some 12 million of those chains were shared by two or more donors. A nearest-neighbor algorithm error-corrected the raw reads and collapsed the reads into unique sequences, merging closely related sequences to remove PCR and sequencing errors. CDR3 sequences were aligned to IMGT reference sequences to assign V, D and J gene segments. For a sequence to be retained, a match of at least six nucleotides to both a V gene segment and a J gene segment was required. Rearrangements were called productive when the CDR3 lacked stop codons and stayed in frame with V and J; all others were non-productive. CDR3 was defined according to IMGT convention as the region running from the second conserved V-encoded cysteine to the conserved J-encoded phenylalanine. In an earlier analysis of approximately 500 of the donors, sequences lacking an unambiguous match to a single V gene segment were excluded. An earlier analysis of 550 to 650 of the donors classified V segments as functional when productive rearrangements were above 56.7% and as segregating when the standard deviation between donors was above 5%. A statistical classification framework was built for diagnosing cytomegalovirus status from the catalog of TCR beta chain sequences. A later analysis assigned V and J genes by comparing TCR nucleotide sequences with IMGT/GENE-DB human TR gene sequences. A later analysis assigned CDR3 sequences and most-parsimonious VDJ recombination scenarios with the TCRdist pipeline. In a later analysis, each TCR beta chain was defined by its CDR3 amino acid sequence together with its V-gene family, and reads without a unique V-gene family were excluded. In a later analysis, several hundred highly shared, low-generation-probability nucleotide sequences were removed to address suspected cross-contamination and a sequencing artifact. For each public chain, a later analysis derived a clonal expansion index from normalized ranks of inferred template counts within each repertoire. Generation probabilities in a later analysis came from a VDJ recombination model fitted to out-of-frame rearrangements, and those results were checked against IGoR. Hypergeometric tests were used in a later analysis to score TCR-TCR, TCR-HLA and TCR-CMV co-occurrence, with a repertoire-size bias correction applied to the TCR pairs. A later analysis estimated false discovery rates by permuting HLA or CMV assignments 20 times. In a later analysis, co-occurring TCRs were grouped using DBSCAN, and TCRdist sequence similarity was added for clustering within HLA-allele-positive subsets. For co-occurrence clustering, repertoires with fewer than 30,000 or more than 120,000 public chains were excluded, along with about five repertoires with anomalous nucleotide sharing. As stored in TCRdb, this immuneACCESS dataset retains in-frame rearrangements with V and J assigned. A fraction of the clones does not appear; measured against another copy, unresolved V genes explain less than half of the discrepancy, and the remainder lacks a known reason. The V and J calls and clone size are taken from that table; D and trimming were inferred from the DNA. Here the sample has 150,000 to 200,000 clones; 75% to 80% occur a single time. Together, the top ten hold around 0.89% of the sample.

The cohort comprised some 700 healthy bone marrow donors. Cohort members were all nominally healthy when sampled, although unrecorded immune exposures were likely present. The donor tested CMV seropositive, placing the donor among the approximately 290 seropositive members of the cohort. Each donor provided a peripheral blood sample, and peripheral blood mononuclear cells were used for TCR beta sequencing. Genomic DNA extraction from the blood cell samples was performed with the Qiagen DNeasy Blood Extraction Kit. The chain couples TRBV19 to TRBJ1-1; matching of 6 bases hints at TRBD1 as the D gene. This clonotype was sampled from a woman aged 50 to 65 in good health and CMV-seropositive. Sequenced input: PBMCs. The DNA is as follows: TGTGCCAGTTCAGGGGTTATGAACACTGAAGCTTTCTTT. This is translated as CASSGVMNTEAFF.